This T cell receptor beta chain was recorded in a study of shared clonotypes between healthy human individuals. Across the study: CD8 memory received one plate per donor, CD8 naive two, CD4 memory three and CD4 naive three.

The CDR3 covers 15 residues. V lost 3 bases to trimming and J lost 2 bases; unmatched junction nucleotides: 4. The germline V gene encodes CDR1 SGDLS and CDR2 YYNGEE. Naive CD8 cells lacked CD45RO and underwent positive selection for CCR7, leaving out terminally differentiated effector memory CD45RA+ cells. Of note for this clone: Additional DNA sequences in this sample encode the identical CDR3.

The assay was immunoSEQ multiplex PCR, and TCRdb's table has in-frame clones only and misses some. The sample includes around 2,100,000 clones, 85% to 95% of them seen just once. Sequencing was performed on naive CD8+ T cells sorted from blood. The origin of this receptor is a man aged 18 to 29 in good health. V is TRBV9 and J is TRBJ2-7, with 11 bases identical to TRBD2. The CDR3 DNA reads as TGTGCCAGCAGCGAGGGGACTAGCGGCCCCTACGAGCAGTACTTC. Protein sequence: CASSEGTSGPYEQYF.